This is a list of T cell receptor beta chains from one sample in a study of blood T cell repertoires in COVID-19. Produced via immunoSEQ multiplex PCR; TCRdb's table is partial and in-frame only. The data contain 200,000 to 250,000 clones, roughly 80% of them seen just once; the ten biggest clones take up 4.5% to 7%. Sequencing was carried out using peripheral blood. Receptors originate from a woman in her seventies with acute or convalescent COVID-19. The CDR3 runs from the conserved cysteine through the conserved F or W. Each record gives: clone size, D gene, V gene, J gene, CDR3 DNA, CDR3 protein. The D gene is left open where the match is weak. The size of a clone is reported for some rows only, either as once, few or many, or as a class for expanded clones.

few	-	TRBV15	TRBJ2-7	TGTGCCACCGGAGAGCGGAGGGTGGGCTCCTACGAGCAGTACTTC	CATGERRVGSYEQYF
-	-	TRBV7-2	TRBJ2-1	TGTGCCAGCAGCCCCGGAGGAGGGATCCGAGGCGAGCAGTTCTTC	CASSPGGGIRGEQFF
-	-	TRBV28	TRBJ1-5	TGTGCCAGCAGTTTCTCACGAGATCAGCCCCAGCATTTT	CASSFSRDQPQHF
few	TRBD1	TRBV4-2	TRBJ1-1	TGTGCCAGCAGCCGCAACCCCGGGACAGACAACACTGAAGCTTTCTTT	CASSRNPGTDNTEAFF
-	TRBD2	TRBV14	TRBJ2-3	TGTGCCAGCAGTCGACTAGCTACAGATACGCAGTATTTT	CASSRLATDTQYF
-	TRBD1	TRBV3-1/TRBV3-2	TRBJ2-7	TGTGCCAGCAGCCAAGGGGGGACAGGGGACGGGTTCGACGAGCAGTACTTC	CASSQGGTGDGFDEQYF
-	TRBD2	TRBV2	TRBJ2-3	TGTGCCAGCAGTCCGACTAGCGGGAGGGATACGCAGTATTTT	CASSPTSGRDTQYF
-	TRBD2	TRBV9	TRBJ2-2	TGTGCCAGCAGCGTAGTATCCCTAGCGGAAAACACCGGGGAGCTGTTTTTT	CASSVVSLAENTGELFF
-	TRBD1	TRBV2	TRBJ2-5	TGTGCCAGCAGTCCACAGGGGGACGGAGAGACCCAGTACTTC	CASSPQGDGETQYF
-	TRBD1	TRBV7-6	TRBJ2-7	TGTGCCAGCAGCCACCGGCGACAGGGCTACGAGCAGTACTTC	CASSHRRQGYEQYF
once	TRBD2	TRBV19	TRBJ2-3	TGTGCCAGTAGTTTCGGGAGGGTTTCAGATACGCAGTATTTT	CASSFGRVSDTQYF
few	-	TRBV14	TRBJ1-2	TGTGCCAGCAGCCAAGAGTACGGGTATGGCTACACCTTC	CASSQEYGYGYTF
-	-	TRBV28	TRBJ1-1	TGTGCCAGCAGACAGATTACTGAAGCTTTCTTT	CASRQITEAFF
-	-	TRBV5-5	TRBJ1-1	TGTGCCAGCAGCTCCCGGGGGGGGCGGGGCGCACAAGGGACTGAAGCTTTCTTT	CASSSRGGRGAQGTEAFF
-	TRBD1	TRBV6-5	TRBJ2-7	TGTGCCAGCAGCCACGGACAGGGGGCAGGGGAGCAGTACTTC	CASSHGQGAGEQYF
-	-	TRBV15	TRBJ2-6	TGTGCCACCAGCAGCCAGCAGGGGTCTGGGGCCAACGTCCTGACTTTC	CATSSQQGSGANVLTF
-	-	TRBV19	TRBJ2-1	TGTGCCAGTAGTATCGGCGGGCTGGGTGAGCAGTTCTTC	CASSIGGLGEQFF
once	-	TRBV11-3	TRBJ2-2	TGTGCCAGCAGGGATCGGAGGAACACCGGGGAGCTGTTTTTT	CASRDRRNTGELFF
-	TRBD2	TRBV6-1	TRBJ2-1	TGTGCCAGCAGTGAAGGCCTCCGGGCGGGGACTAGCGGGAGAAATGAGCAGTTCTTC	CASSEGLRAGTSGRNEQFF
few	TRBD2	TRBV5-6	TRBJ2-5	TGTGCCAGCAGCTTAGTGACCGCGGGAGGAGGGGAGACCCAGTACTTC	CASSLVTAGGGETQYF
-	TRBD1	TRBV5-6	TRBJ2-7	TGTGCCAGCAGCCCGACAGGGTCCCACGAGCAGTACTTC	CASSPTGSHEQYF
-	TRBD1	TRBV5-4	TRBJ2-7	TGTGCCAGCAGCTTGCCTGACAGGGGTTGGGGCGAGCAGTACTTC	CASSLPDRGWGEQYF
-	TRBD2	TRBV5-6	TRBJ2-1	TGTGCCAGCAGCTTGTCCTCCGGGACTAAAGCAGGCGGTGAGCAGTTCTTC	CASSLSSGTKAGGEQFF
-	-	TRBV30	TRBJ1-5	TGTGCCTGGAGAGGGCAGGGGAATCAGCCCCAGCATTTT	CAWRGQGNQPQHF
-	TRBD2	TRBV5-1	TRBJ2-7	TGCGCCAGCAGCTCCACCGGGACTAGCGGGAGGGCCCCATACGAGCAGTACTTC	CASSSTGTSGRAPYEQYF
few	TRBD1	TRBV10-3	TRBJ2-5	TGTGCCATCAGTGAGTCCGGGACAGGGGGTCAAGAGACCCAGTACTTC	CAISESGTGGQETQYF
-	TRBD1	TRBV3-1/TRBV3-2	TRBJ2-3	TGTGCCAGCAGCCAACCCAGACAGGGCCCAAGCACAGATACGCAGTATTTT	CASSQPRQGPSTDTQYF
few	-	TRBV11-3	TRBJ2-1	TGTGCCAGCGCAGGAGGCTCCTACAATGAGCAGTTCTTC	CASAGGSYNEQFF
-	TRBD1	TRBV3-1/TRBV3-2	TRBJ1-6	TGTGCCAGCAGCCTTCAGCCGGGACAGGGGAGATCACCCCTCCACTTT	CASSLQPGQGRSPLHF
-	-	TRBV9	TRBJ1-2	TGTGCCAGCAGCGTAGTTTCTCGGGGCTATGGCTACACCTTC	CASSVVSRGYGYTF
-	-	TRBV10-3	TRBJ2-2	TGTGCCATCAGTGAGTTCCAGAACACCGGGGAGCTGTTTTTT	CAISEFQNTGELFF
-	TRBD1	TRBV28	TRBJ2-6	TGTGCCAGCAGTTTACCCGGGACAGGGACATCTGGGGCCAACGTCCTGACTTTC	CASSLPGTGTSGANVLTF
-	TRBD1	TRBV15	TRBJ1-6	TGTGCCACCAGCGGGGGGACAGGGGGCTTGTCACCCCTCCACTTT	CATSGGTGGLSPLHF
-	-	TRBV7-2	TRBJ1-1	TGTGCCAGCAGCTTGCAGGCGACTATGAACACTGAAGCTTTCTTT	CASSLQATMNTEAFF
-	-	TRBV6-5	TRBJ2-1	TGTGCCAGCAGCCCCCCGGGACTGGTCCACAATGAGCAGTTCTTC	CASSPPGLVHNEQFF
-	TRBD1	TRBV19	TRBJ1-5	TGTGCCAGTAGTATTGGAGGGACAGGCAATCAGCCCCAGCATTTT	CASSIGGTGNQPQHF
-	TRBD2	TRBV24-1	TRBJ2-1	TGTGCCACCAGTGATTTTAGAGCGGGAAGTTACAATGAGCAGTTCTTC	CATSDFRAGSYNEQFF
-	-	TRBV19	TRBJ2-4	TGTGCCAGTAGTCTAGTAGCGGAAGCCAAAAACATTCAGTACTTC	CASSLVAEAKNIQYF
few	-	TRBV30	TRBJ1-1	TGTGCCTACGGGGCGGGGAGGGGAAACACTGAAGCTTTCTTT	CAYGAGRGNTEAFF
-	TRBD1	TRBV27	TRBJ1-2	TGTGCCAGCAGTTTAGGGACAGGGGATGGCTACACCTTC	CASSLGTGDGYTF
-	-	TRBV3-1/TRBV3-2	TRBJ1-1	TGTGCCAGCAGTCATACAGCACAGGGTTACGAAGCTTTCTTT	CASSHTAQGYEAFF
-	TRBD1	TRBV28	TRBJ1-5	TGTGCCAGCAGTTTATCCCATCGGACAGGGGGGAACAATCAGCCCCAGCATTTT	CASSLSHRTGGNNQPQHF
-	-	TRBV7-3	TRBJ2-7	TGTGCCAGCAGTCCTGTCGCAGGGTCCTACGAGCAGTACTTC	CASSPVAGSYEQYF
-	TRBD2	TRBV20-1	TRBJ2-3	TGCAGTGCTAGTAAAAGCCTAGCGGGAGGTGGTACAGATACGCAGTATTTT	CSASKSLAGGGTDTQYF
-	-	TRBV7-2	TRBJ2-2	TGTGCCAGCAGCTTACGAGTATCCGGGGAGCTGTTTTTT	CASSLRVSGELFF
-	TRBD2	TRBV7-2	TRBJ2-5	TGTGCCAGCAGCCCCTGGGGAGCGGGAGCCAAAGAGACCCAGTACTTC	CASSPWGAGAKETQYF
once	-	TRBV6-5	TRBJ1-3	TGTGCCAGCAGTTACTCCCGGGAGGGAAACACCATATATTTT	CASSYSREGNTIYF
few	-	TRBV7-9	TRBJ1-4	TGTGCCAGCAGTGCGGGGAAGGGCAATGAAAAACTGTTTTTT	CASSAGKGNEKLFF